The 6 T cell receptor beta chains below were found in one sample sequenced in a study of blood T cell repertoires in COVID-19. The assay was immunoSEQ multiplex PCR, and TCRdb's table has in-frame clones only and misses some. The sample holds 60,000 or so clones, about 90% seen once. The sequenced material came from peripheral blood. The origin of the receptors is a man in his sixties with active or convalescent COVID-19.

The CDR3 DNA reads as TGTGCCAGCAGTTACTCTCTAGAGCAGTACTTC. This codes for CASSYSLEQYF. V is TRBV6-6 and J is TRBJ2-7; no clear D gene. CDR1 is MNHNY, CDR2 SVGAGI, per germline (reference sequence). V lost 0 bases and J lost 7, with 4 bases in between. This CDR3 region has 11 residues.

V is TRBV28 and J is TRBJ1-4, with D perhaps TRBD1 (6 bases). Germline loops: CDR1 MDHEN, CDR2 SYDVKM. The V and J ends lost 2 bases and 7 bases respectively, with 11 bases between them. CDR3 length: 14 amino acids. The CDR3 DNA reads as TGTGCCAGCAGTTTAGTATCAGGGGTTGAAAAACTGTTTTTT. It is translated as CASSLVSGVEKLFF.

The chain couples TRBV3-1 (or the pseudogene TRBV3-2) to TRBJ1-2; D might be TRBD1 (5 bases). Germline V gene lookup returns CDR1 LGHDT and CDR2 YNNKEL (reference sequence). This CDR3 has 14 amino acids. V was clipped by 3 bases and J by 8 bases, with 16 bases between them. CDR3 loop: CASSHKGGARGYTF. CDR3 coding DNA: TGTGCCAGCAGCCATAAAGGAGGGGCCCGAGGCTACACCTTC.

V gene TRBV29-1 combines with J gene TRBJ1-1; maybe TRBD1 (6 bases). V gave up 6 bases and J gave up 0 bases, with 11 bases separating them. Germline lookup yields CDR1 SQVTM and CDR2 ANQGSEA. This CDR3 is built from 13 residues. The CDR3 DNA reads as TGCAGCGTCCGGACAGATATGAACACTGAAGCTTTCTTT. Its protein product is CSVRTDMNTEAFF.

V usage is TRBV5-8 and J usage is TRBJ2-2, with 7 bases fitting TRBD2. V lost 4 bases and J lost 0; bases outside the gene matches: 6. This CDR3 region has 16 residues. The germline V gene encodes CDR1 SGHTS and CDR2 YDEGEE. The CDR3 here is CASSQRLASNTGELFF. In DNA form, the CDR3 reads TGTGCCAGCAGCCAACGACTAGCCTCGAACACCGGGGAGCTGTTTTTT. The full variable domain, rest sourced from reference TRBV5-8 and TRBJ2-2, is EAGVTQSPTHLIKTRGQQATLRCSPISGHTSVYWYQQALGLGLQFLLWYDEGEERNRGNFPPRFSGRQFPNYSSELNVNALELEDSALYLCASSQRLASNTGELFFGEGSRLTVL.

The chain has TRBV10-1 and TRBJ1-4; D not resolved. The CDR3 is 14 residues long. The germline V and J ends were trimmed by 4 bases and 4 bases, with 10 bases remaining between them. The V gene's germline CDR1 is WNHNN and CDR2 SYGVQD (reference sequence). The CDR3 protein is CASSAARINEKLFF. CDR3 DNA: TGCGCCAGCAGTGCCGCGAGGATTAATGAAAAACTGTTTTTT.